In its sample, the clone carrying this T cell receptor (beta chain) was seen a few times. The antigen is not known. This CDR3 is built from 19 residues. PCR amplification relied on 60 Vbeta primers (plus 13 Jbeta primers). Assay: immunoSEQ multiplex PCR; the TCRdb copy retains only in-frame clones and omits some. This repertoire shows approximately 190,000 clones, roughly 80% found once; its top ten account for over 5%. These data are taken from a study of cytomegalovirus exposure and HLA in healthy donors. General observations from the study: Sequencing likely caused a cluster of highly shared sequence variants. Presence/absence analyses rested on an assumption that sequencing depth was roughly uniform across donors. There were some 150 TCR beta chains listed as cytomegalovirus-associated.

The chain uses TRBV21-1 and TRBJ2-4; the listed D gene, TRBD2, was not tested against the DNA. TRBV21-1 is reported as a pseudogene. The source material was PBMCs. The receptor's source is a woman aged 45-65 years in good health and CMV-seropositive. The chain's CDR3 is CASSKGGASGRGTKNIQYF. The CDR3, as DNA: TGTGCCAGCAGCAAAGGGGGGGCTAGCGGGAGGGGGACAAAAAACATTCAGTACTTC.